Below are 26 T cell receptor beta chains sequenced from a single sample in a study of blood T cell repertoires in COVID-19. Clones were read by immunoSEQ multiplex PCR, and TCRdb kept only the in-frame ones, dropping some. The profile shows a few hundred thousand clones, about 83% of them singletons. The sequencing input was PBMCs or T cells enriched from blood (not recorded which). The receptors here all came from a woman aged 45-65 years who had recovered from COVID-19.

The rearrangement joins TRBV5-1 to TRBJ1-1; no clear D. The V end was cut by 4 bases, the J end by 3 bases, with 10 bases between. The germline CDR1 and CDR2 sequences are SGHRS and YFSETQ. The CDR3 is 13 amino acids. The CDR3 DNA reads as TGCGCCAGCAGCCCGATAGGAGACACTGAAGCTTTCTTT. The encoded protein is CASSPIGDTEAFF.

V gene TRBV6-5 combines with J gene TRBJ1-6; 7 bases map to TRBD1. J gave up 7 bases and V 6 bases, and 3 bases lay outside the gene matches. The CDR3 sequence is 13 residues long. Germline values: CDR1 MNHEY, CDR2 SVGAGI. CDR3 sequence: CASSRGQNSPLHF. The CDR3 region has the DNA TGTGCCAGCAGCAGGGGACAGAATTCACCCCTCCACTTT.

The rearrangement joins TRBV5-8 to TRBJ1-3; a possible D gene is TRBD1 (6 bases). Trimming left V 4 bases short and J 1 base short, with 12 bases between. The CDR3 spans 15 residues. Germline lookup yields CDR1 SGHTS and CDR2 YDEGEE. CDR3 amino acids: CASSVEGVSGNTIYF. Here the CDR3 DNA reads TGTGCCAGCAGCGTGGAGGGGGTTTCTGGAAACACCATATATTTT.

CDR3 residues: CASSYGGGNQPQHF. The CDR3 bases are TGTGCCAGCAGTTACGGAGGTGGCAATCAGCCCCAGCATTTT. This rearrangement joins TRBV6-6 to TRBJ1-5; D gene ambiguous. The CDR3 spans 14 residues. V was cut by 2 bases and J by 2 bases, with 7 bases left in between. Germline CDR1 MNHNY, CDR2 SVGAGI (reference sequence).

The chain joins TRBV10-3 to TRBJ1-2, with 8 nucleotides matching TRBD1. The junction had 9 bases not matched to a gene; V was cut back by 2 bases and J by 4 bases. CDR3 length: 16 amino acids. Germline lookup yields CDR1 ENHRY and CDR2 SYGVKD. Written as DNA, the CDR3 is TGTGCCATCAGTGAGACCCGGGACAGGTGGGTCTATGGCTACACCTTC. It is translated as CAISETRDRWVYGYTF.

The CDR3 DNA reads as TGTGCCAACATGAGGGGAGGCGCTTTCTTT. Protein sequence: CANMRGGAFF. The chain couples TRBV7-3 to TRBJ1-1; possible D gene TRBD1, 5 bases. The CDR3 is made up of 10 amino acids. Germline lookup yields CDR1 SGHTA and CDR2 FQGTGA. Trimming shortened V by 10 bases and J by 11 bases, and 14 bases separated the two germline ends. Full variable domain (remainder filled in from reference TRBV7-3 and TRBJ1-1): GAGVSQTPSNKVTEKGKYVELRCDPISGHTALYWYRQSLGQGPEFLIYFQGTGAADDSGLPNDRFFAVRPEGSVSTLKIQRTERGDSAVYLCANMRGGAFFGQGTRLTVV.

This clone showed up just once. The chain employs TRBV12-3 or TRBV12-4 and TRBJ1-1; D is unresolved. The length of the CDR3 is 12 residues. Trimming stripped 5 bases from V and 11 bases from J, with 15 bases between. The CDR3 DNA is TGTGCCAGCAGTGCAGACTTCAGCAAGGCTTTCTTT. Its translation is CASSADFSKAFF.

This chain joins TRBV15 and TRBJ2-1; D possibly corresponds to TRBD2 (6 bases). Germline CDR1 reads LNHNV; CDR2 reads YYDKDF (reference sequence). V was trimmed by 5 bases and J by 7 bases, leaving 12 bases between them. This CDR3 comprises 13 residues. The CDR3 DNA sequence: TGTGCCACCAGCTCCCGGACTAATAATGAGCAGTTCTTC. Translation gives CATSSRTNNEQFF.

The chain combines TRBV6-5 with TRBJ2-1; D not certain. The germline CDR1 and CDR2 sequences are MNHEY and SVGAGI. The CDR3 spans 15 residues. The V gene lost 4 bases and the J gene lost 2 bases, with 12 bases spanning the gap. The CDR3 spells CASSSRRAAYNEQFF. The CDR3, as DNA: TGTGCCAGCAGTTCTCGGAGAGCCGCCTACAATGAGCAGTTCTTC.

The V call is TRBV11-2, the J call TRBJ2-1; 8 nucleotides line up with TRBD2. The junction had 7 bases not matched to a gene; V was cut back by 5 bases and J by 4 bases. CDR1 and CDR2 (germline): SGHAT, FQNNGV. The CDR3 loop spans 15 amino acids. CDR3 amino acids: CASSGRGATYNEQFF. CDR3 coding DNA: TGTGCCAGCAGCGGGCGGGGGGCAACGTACAATGAGCAGTTCTTC.

The chain uses TRBV12-5 and TRBJ2-4; TRBD1 might be the D (6 bases). The CDR3 consists of 16 residues. V lost 1 base and J lost 1, with 11 bases in between. Germline V gene lookup returns CDR1 LGHNT and CDR2 FRNRAP. CDR3 amino acids: CASGLEGTTAKNIQYF. The CDR3 DNA is TGTGCTAGTGGTTTGGAAGGGACAACGGCCAAAAACATTCAGTACTTC.

The J gene is TRBJ1-4, the V gene TRBV11-2; D might be TRBD1 (5 bases). CDR1 SGHAT and CDR2 FQNNGV come from the germline V gene. This CDR3 is built from 15 residues. Trimming left V 6 bases short and J 3 bases short, with 14 bases between. DNA for the CDR3: TGTGCCAGCAGGGCAGGGATCTCAGCTAATGAAAAACTGTTTTTT. Its protein is CASRAGISANEKLFF.

The chain couples TRBV28 to TRBJ2-2; D possibly corresponds to TRBD2 (7 bases). Trimming left V 2 bases short and J 2 bases short, with 12 bases between. The CDR3 has 16 residues. The germline V gene has CDR1 MDHEN and CDR2 SYDVKM. For the CDR3, the DNA is TGTGCCAGCAGTTTACGAGGGGGGGGAAACACCGGGGAGCTGTTTTTT. Translated: CASSLRGGGNTGELFF.

The V gene is TRBV2, the J gene TRBJ1-4, with D perhaps matching TRBD1 (5 bases). The V end was cut by 5 bases, the J end by 1 base, with 11 bases between. Germline V gene lookup returns CDR1 SNHLY and CDR2 FYNNEI. The CDR3 totals 15 residues. Here the CDR3 DNA reads TGTGCCAGCAGTATACAGGATCGAACTAATGAAAAACTGTTTTTT. Translated: CASSIQDRTNEKLFF.

Only a few counts were recorded for this clone. At the DNA level, this CDR3 is encoded by other sequences in the same sample as well. The chain couples TRBV7-9 to TRBJ2-7; perhaps TRBD1 as D (7 bases). The CDR3 loop spans 12 amino acids. The V gene's germline CDR1 is SEHNR and CDR2 FQNEAQ (reference sequence). Trimming took off 5 bases at V and 4 bases at J, with 9 bases between the two ends. The DNA of the CDR3 is TGTGCCAGCAGCCCAGGGGGGTACGAGCAGTACTTC. Its translation is CASSPGGYEQYF.

The chain recombines TRBV25-1 with TRBJ2-7, with D possibly matching TRBD1 (5 bases). The CDR3 loop spans 16 amino acids. CDR1 MGHDK and CDR2 SYGVNS come from the germline V gene. Trimming shortened V by 4 bases and J by 2 bases, and 18 bases separated the two germline ends. The CDR3 bases are TGTGCCAGCAGTGTTTCGGAGATCACAGGCACCTACGAGCAGTACTTC. Translating gives CASSVSEITGTYEQYF.

CDR3 protein: CASSQDKGRQRDSGYTF. CDR3 DNA sequence: TGTGCCAGCAGCCAAGATAAGGGGCGACAAAGGGATAGCGGCTACACCTTC. This chain links TRBV4-2 with TRBJ1-2, with a tentative D call TRBD1 (5 bases). The CDR3 covers 17 residues. In germline, CDR1 is LGHNA, CDR2 YNFKEQ. V was pared by 0 bases and J by 8 bases, with 22 bases between.

V gene TRBV7-9 combines with J gene TRBJ2-1, with 7 bases lining up with TRBD1. J lost 3 bases, V lost 6 bases, and 5 bases had no gene match. This CDR3 region has 14 residues. CDR1 and CDR2 (germline): SEHNR, FQNEAQ (reference sequence). In DNA form, the CDR3 reads TGTGCCAGCAGTCCGGGACAGAGCTACAATGAGCAGTTCTTC. It specifies CASSPGQSYNEQFF.

The chain is built from TRBV4-3 and TRBJ1-1, with D hard to call. Germline CDR1 and CDR2: LGHNA and YSLEER. The CDR3 runs to 14 residues. V lost 0 bases to trimming and J lost 5 bases, with 10 bases between them. The CDR3 region is CASSQEAGGTEAFF. The CDR3 coding sequence is TGCGCCAGCAGCCAAGAGGCAGGTGGGACTGAAGCTTTCTTT.

This clone appeared once. This chain joins TRBV5-1 and TRBJ1-4, with a weak D call TRBD1 (5 bases). The CDR3 loop spans 15 amino acids. V was cut by 3 bases and J by 7 bases, with 16 bases left in between. The germline V gene has CDR1 SGHRS and CDR2 YFSETQ. In DNA form, the CDR3 reads TGCGCCAGCAGCTCCGACAGAGAACTGGGTGAAAAACTGTTTTTT. As protein: CASSSDRELGEKLFF.

This clone was counted only a few times. This chain connects TRBV5-6 to TRBJ2-1, with D tentatively TRBD2 (5 bases). V shed 0 bases and J shed 10 bases, with 8 bases lying between them. CDR3 length: 12 residues. Looked up from germline, CDR1 is SGHDT and CDR2 is YYEEEE. The CDR3 DNA is TGTGCCAGCAGCTTGGTCCGGGGAGAGCAGTTCTTC. Its protein product is CASSLVRGEQFF.

The CDR3 coding sequence is TGTGCCGGGGAAGCCGGGACAGGCTTAAGCTATGGCTACACCTTC. This encodes CAGEAGTGLSYGYTF. This chain uses TRBV6-5 with TRBJ1-2, with 8 bases matching TRBD1. V shed 11 bases, J shed 4 bases, and the junction held 15 bases outside the gene matches. Germline assignment: CDR1 MNHEY and CDR2 SVGAGI. This CDR3 has 15 amino acids.

Only one count was recorded for this clone. The chain carries TRBV9 and TRBJ1-3, with unresolved D. V lost 4 bases to trimming and J lost 4 bases, with 15 bases between them. This CDR3 is built from 15 residues. Germline V gene sequence: CDR1 SGDLS, CDR2 YYNGEE. CDR3 nucleotide sequence: TGTGCCAGCAGCACGTCCCAGTATATGGGAAACACCATATATTTT. Its translation is CASSTSQYMGNTIYF.

DNA for the CDR3: TGTGCCAGCAGTCGACAGGGGGCCCAAGATACGCAGTATTTT. It yields the protein CASSRQGAQDTQYF. The chain joins TRBV7-9 to TRBJ2-3; 10 nucleotides line up with TRBD1. The CDR3 sequence is 14 residues long. The germline V gene encodes CDR1 SEHNR and CDR2 FQNEAQ (reference sequence). Trimming at V came to 6 bases and at J to 5 bases, leaving 5 bases not matched to a gene.

The rearrangement joins TRBV6-5 to TRBJ1-2, with 7 bases identical to TRBD1. Germline CDR1 reads MNHEY; CDR2 reads SVGAGI. J gave up 4 bases and V 6 bases, and 5 bases lay outside the gene matches. The CDR3 runs to 13 residues. The chain's CDR3 is CASRTGQSYGYTF. The CDR3 DNA reads as TGTGCCAGCAGGACGGGACAGAGCTATGGCTACACCTTC.

This chain links TRBV5-1 with TRBJ1-2; D is perhaps TRBD1 (5 bases). The germline CDR1 and CDR2 sequences are SGHRS and YFSETQ. The CDR3 loop spans 13 amino acids. Trimming stripped 5 bases from V and 4 bases from J, with 12 bases between. CDR3 protein: CASRSQGSYGYTF. The CDR3 DNA sequence: TGCGCCAGCAGATCGCAGGGCAGCTATGGCTACACCTTC.